This T cell receptor (beta chain) was retrieved from a study of T cells after yellow fever vaccination. Study as a whole: Any fraction with a low cell number was prepared using SMART-Seq v4 Ultra Low Input.

The V end was cut by 6 bases, the J end by 4 bases, with 10 bases between. Per the germline V gene, CDR1 is MNHNS and CDR2 is SASEGT. The CDR3 extends over 14 amino acids. This clonotype occurred a few times. Its antigen is undetermined. General observations from the study: Primary-vaccination clones mostly resurfaced post-booster (roughly 97% CD4, about 87% CD8). Clonotypes appearing in both CD4 and CD8 compartments existed, and their share was small.

TCR cDNA was made by 5'RACE template switching, adding a universal primer site and UMIs. MiXCR, run by TCRdb on the 5' RACE reads, gives a single entry per CDR3 protein. Of around 350,000 distinct CDR3 sequences listed, approximately 10% are singletons. The TCR comes from a man younger than 35 who received the YFV17D yellow fever vaccine. Here the sequenced sample was PBMCs, taken on the day of the first yellow fever vaccination. The genes are TRBV6-1 and TRBJ2-6; no clear D gene. The chain's CDR3 is CASRQLSGANVLTF. The CDR3 DNA reads TGTGCCAGCAGGCAGCTCTCCGGGGCCAACGTCCTGACTTTC.